Listed below are T cell receptor beta chains from one sample, sequenced in a study of blood T cells in healthy people across ages. TCRdb reanalysed the 5' RACE reads using MiXCR and keeps one entry per CDR3 protein. Of hundreds of thousands of distinct CDR3 sequences listed, about 45% are singletons. Sequenced input: blood. The receptors shown here come from a man older than 75 in good health. Each CDR3 is given with its conserved first and last residue. Each record gives: J gene, D gene, clone size, V gene, CDR3 DNA, CDR3 protein. D genes are given only for firm matches. The size entry is marked missing in some rows and otherwise reads once, few, many or a size class.

>TRBJ1-5|NA|NA|TRBV20-1
TGCAGTGCTAGAGCCACCTCGTCTGGGGGCAATCAGCCCCAGCATTTT
CSARATSSGGNQPQHF
>TRBJ1-4|NA|NA|TRBV29-1
TGCGGAACAGGGCCGACTAATGAAAAACTGTTTTTT
CGTGPTNEKLFF
>TRBJ2-2|NA|NA|TRBV20-1
TGCAGTGCTAGCCCAGACGGGGAGCTGTTTTTT
CSASPDGELFF
>TRBJ2-7|TRBD2|NA|TRBV5-1
TGCGCCAGCAGCGGGACTAGCAGGTACGAGCAGTACTTC
CASSGTSRYEQYF
>TRBJ2-2|TRBD1|NA|TRBV4-2
TGTGCCAGCAGCCAAGGGCGACAGGGGGAGGCGAACACCGGGGAGCTGTTTTTT
CASSQGRQGEANTGELFF
>TRBJ2-3|NA|few|TRBV12-3/TRBV12-4
TGTGCCAGCACCCAAAGAGTCCCCACAGATACGCAGTATTTT
CASTQRVPTDTQYF
>TRBJ1-2|NA|NA|TRBV4-2
TGTGCCGGCAGCCAAGGGGCCTATGGCTACACCTTC
CAGSQGAYGYTF
>TRBJ2-1|NA|few|TRBV9
TGTGCCAGCAGCAGACAGGTTGTGGGTTACAATGAGCAGTTCTTC
CASSRQVVGYNEQFF
>TRBJ2-1|NA|NA|TRBV6-2/TRBV6-3
TGTGCCAGCAAAACTCGACAGGAGGGCTCCTACAATGAGCAGTTCTTC
CASKTRQEGSYNEQFF
>TRBJ2-4|NA|NA|TRBV6-5
TGTGCCAGCAGTTACTCGTCCGCCTATCCCAAAAACATTCAGTACTTC
CASSYSSAYPKNIQYF
>TRBJ1-1|NA|NA|TRBV20-1
TGCAGTGCTAGAGGGCCAAGGGGGAAAGCTGAAGCTTTCTTT
CSARGPRGKAEAFF
>TRBJ2-2|NA|NA|TRBV4-3
TGCGCCAGCAGCCAAGATGTAGGGGCCGGGGAGCTGTTTTTT
CASSQDVGAGELFF
>TRBJ2-7|NA|NA|TRBV6-6
TGTGCCAGCACTCGATACAGGGACCTGGCAGACGAGCAGTACTTC
CASTRYRDLADEQYF
>TRBJ2-1|NA|few|TRBV5-6
TGTGCCAGCAAGCAGGGATCCGATGAGCAGTTCTTC
CASKQGSDEQFF
>TRBJ1-1|NA|NA|TRBV20-1
TGCAGTGCTAGAGAACAGGGACCAACTGAAGCTTTCTTT
CSAREQGPTEAFF
>TRBJ1-1|NA|NA|TRBV3-1
TGTGCCAGCAGCCAAGTTCTAAGGAACACTGAAGCTTTCTTT
CASSQVLRNTEAFF
>TRBJ1-4|NA|NA|TRBV7-9
TGTGCCAGCAGCTTAGCAACAGAAAAACTGTTTTTT
CASSLATEKLFF
>TRBJ2-5|NA|NA|TRBV11-2
TGTGCCAGCAGCCCCGGGACTCTCAACACCGGGGCCCAGTACTTC
CASSPGTLNTGAQYF
>TRBJ2-7|NA|NA|TRBV6-2/TRBV6-3
TGTGCCAGCAGTTTGGAGGGGCTGGTAAAGCAGTACTTC
CASSLEGLVKQYF
>TRBJ2-7|TRBD2|NA|TRBV18
TGTGCCAGCTCACCAGCTAGCGGGAGGGCCTACGAGCTGTACTTC
CASSPASGRAYELYF
>TRBJ2-7|NA|NA|TRBV5-6
TGTGCCAGCACCCCGTGGCGGGCCACCTACGAGCAGTACTTC
CASTPWRATYEQYF
>TRBJ2-7|NA|few|TRBV6-6
TGTGCCAGCCGTGGGGGGGCGGTGGGCTACGAGCAGTACTTC
CASRGGAVGYEQYF
>TRBJ2-7|NA|few|TRBV7-2
TGTGCCAGCAGCTTACCATCTAGTACCTACGAGCAGTACTTC
CASSLPSSTYEQYF
>TRBJ2-5|TRBD2|few|TRBV9
TGTGCCAGCAGCGTAGGGCTAGCGGGACTAGAGACCCAGTACTTC
CASSVGLAGLETQYF
>TRBJ2-1|TRBD2|NA|TRBV20-1
TGCAGTGCTAGAGAACCGCAAGCGGGAGGAGGCAATGAGCAGTTCTTC
CSAREPQAGGGNEQFF
>TRBJ2-3|NA|NA|TRBV6-2/TRBV6-3
TGTGCCAGCAGCCAAACGGTCAAGCGAGCGGCGACAGATACGCAGTATTTT
CASSQTVKRAATDTQYF
>TRBJ2-4|TRBD2|NA|TRBV4-2
TGTGCCAGCAGCCAAGAGTTAGCGGGGCGGGACATTCAGTACTTC
CASSQELAGRDIQYF
>TRBJ1-5|NA|NA|TRBV20-1
TGCAGTGCTAGAACCGGGACCGACACCTATAGCAATCAGCCCCAGCATTTT
CSARTGTDTYSNQPQHF
>TRBJ2-1|TRBD2|many|TRBV6-5
TGTGCCAGCAGTAAACAAACTAGCGGGAGAAATGAGCAGTTCTTC
CASSKQTSGRNEQFF
>TRBJ2-6|NA|many|TRBV7-9
TGTGCCAGCAGCTTTAGAGGGCACTCTGGGGCCAACGTCCTGACTTTC
CASSFRGHSGANVLTF
>TRBJ2-2|TRBD2|few|TRBV6-6
TGTGCCAGCAGTTCGACTAGCGGGGGCACCGGGGAGCTGTTTTTT
CASSSTSGGTGELFF
>TRBJ2-3|NA|NA|TRBV11-2
TGTGCCAGCAGCCCCGGGTCGGTGAATACGCAGTATTTT
CASSPGSVNTQYF
>TRBJ2-5|TRBD2|NA|TRBV3-1
TGTGCCAGCAGCCTAGCGGGGGGACACCAAGAGACCCAGTACTTC
CASSLAGGHQETQYF
>TRBJ2-7|NA|few|TRBV25-1
TGTGCCAGCAGTGAGGCAGGGTTGAAAGAGCAGTACTTC
CASSEAGLKEQYF
>TRBJ1-2|TRBD1|NA|TRBV14
TGTGCCAGCAGCCAAGATGTGAGACAGGGGGCATACTATGGCTACACCTTC
CASSQDVRQGAYYGYTF
>TRBJ2-3|TRBD2|few|TRBV20-1
TGCAGTGCTAGAGATGTGCGGGAGGCCGGAAACACAGATACGCAGTATTTT
CSARDVREAGNTDTQYF
>TRBJ2-7|TRBD2|NA|TRBV20-1
TGCAGTGCTAGAGCCCCTTTACTAGCGGGGTACGAGCAGTACTTC
CSARAPLLAGYEQYF
>TRBJ1-2|NA|few|TRBV15
TGTGCCACCAGCAAGACCCGACAGGACCCTCCTTATGGCTACACCTTC
CATSKTRQDPPYGYTF
>TRBJ1-1|NA|once|TRBV11-2
TGTGCCACCTCTCAGGGCCCTTGGGGAGCTTTCTTT
CATSQGPWGAFF
>TRBJ2-5|NA|NA|TRBV4-3
TGCGCCAGCAGCCAGAGAGGCTTTGAGACCCAGTACTTC
CASSQRGFETQYF
>TRBJ2-5|NA|NA|TRBV25-1
TGTGCCAGCAGTGAATTTAGGCAGAGAGAGACCCAGTACTTC
CASSEFRQRETQYF
>TRBJ2-1|TRBD1|NA|TRBV12-3/TRBV12-4
TGTGCCAGCAGCGCCGGGACAGGGGGGCATGAGCAGTTCTTC
CASSAGTGGHEQFF
>TRBJ1-2|TRBD1|NA|TRBV7-2
TGTGCCAGCAGCACGGGGACAGTTCGGAACTATGGCTACACCTTC
CASSTGTVRNYGYTF
>TRBJ2-7|TRBD1|many|TRBV29-1
TGCAGCGCAAACCTCGGGACAGCGTTGCCGGAGCAGTACTTC
CSANLGTALPEQYF
>TRBJ2-7|NA|NA|TRBV4-3
TGCGCCAGCAGCCAGGACTTCAACTCCTACGAGCAGTACTTC
CASSQDFNSYEQYF
>TRBJ2-7|TRBD2|few|TRBV7-2
TGTGCCAGCAGCTTCAGCGGGAGTTACGAGCAGTACTTC
CASSFSGSYEQYF
>TRBJ2-7|NA|NA|TRBV27
TGTGCCAGCAGTTTTAGGGGTCAGGGGCGCTCCTACGAGCAGTACTTC
CASSFRGQGRSYEQYF